Listed below are T cell receptor beta chains from one sample, sequenced in a study of spatial heterogeneity in lung cancer. Each CDR3 protein gets one entry after TCRdb re-called the 5' RACE reads with MiXCR. The sample yields 15,000 or so distinct CDR3 sequences, 13% to 15% seen once. Sequencing used PBMCs, obtained at surgery. The receptors come from a male donor with early-stage non-small cell lung cancer. The CDR3 runs from the conserved cysteine through the conserved F or W. Each record gives: D gene, V gene, J gene, clone size, CDR3 length, CDR3 DNA, CDR3 protein. A D gene is named only where the DNA matches it firmly. Clone size is stated in some rows and not others, as once, few, many or a class when expanded.

-	TRBV4-3	TRBJ1-6	many	16	TGCGCCAGCAGCCAAGATCGGGTTTCCTATAATTCACCCCTCCACTTT	CASSQDRVSYNSPLHF
-	TRBV2	TRBJ1-1	few	10	TGTGCCAGCGGGGGTACTGAAGCTTTCTTT	CASGGTEAFF
-	TRBV7-9	TRBJ2-2	few	15	TGTGCCAGCAGCCCCCGACAGATGAACACCGGGGAGCTGTTTTTT	CASSPRQMNTGELFF
-	TRBV7-2	TRBJ2-6	many	15	TGTGCCAGCAGCTTCAGGGGAACTGGGGCCAACGTCCTGACTTTC	CASSFRGTGANVLTF
-	TRBV4-1	TRBJ1-1	-	17	TGCGCCAGCAGCCAAGGATTTTTAGGCGGGGTTGGCACTGAAGCTTTCTTT	CASSQGFLGGVGTEAFF
-	TRBV20-1	TRBJ2-7	few	12	TGCAGTGCTAGAGCGCAGGACTACGAGCAGTACTTC	CSARAQDYEQYF
-	TRBV7-9	TRBJ1-2	few	11	TGTGCCAGCAGCTTAGGAGGCGGCTACACCTTC	CASSLGGGYTF
-	TRBV4-3	TRBJ2-5	-	13	TGCGCCAGCAGCCAAGCTCTGGAGGAGACCCAGTACTTC	CASSQALEETQYF
TRBD1	TRBV15	TRBJ2-7	few	18	TGTGCCACCAGCAGACAAATGCGAGGACAGGGGGCAACATACGAGCAGTACTTC	CATSRQMRGQGATYEQYF
TRBD1	TRBV10-1	TRBJ1-1	few	16	TGCGCCAGCAGTGAGTCGCAGGGACAGGGAAACACTGAAGCTTTCTTT	CASSESQGQGNTEAFF
-	TRBV5-1	TRBJ2-7	-	13	TGCGCCAGCAGCTTGGTGGCAGCTACGGAGCAGTACTTC	CASSLVAATEQYF
-	TRBV4-2	TRBJ1-2	-	16	TGTGCCAGCAGCCAAGATTTTGGTGGGATTAACTATGGCTACACCTTC	CASSQDFGGINYGYTF
-	TRBV28	TRBJ1-1	few	17	TGTGCCAGCAGCCTCACCTCAGAACAGATCATGAACACTGAAGCTTTCTTT	CASSLTSEQIMNTEAFF
-	TRBV6-2/TRBV6-3	TRBJ2-1	many	14	TGTGCCAGCAGTTACGGGTTTGTTGAGGGTGAGCAGTTCTTC	CASSYGFVEGEQFF
TRBD1	TRBV7-9	TRBJ2-3	few	14	TGTGCCAGCAGCTCGGACAGGGGCTTGGATACGCAGTATTTT	CASSSDRGLDTQYF
-	TRBV4-3	TRBJ1-6	many	15	TGCGCCAGCAGCCAACGCATCGGAGGGGATTCACCCCTCCACTTT	CASSQRIGGDSPLHF
-	TRBV28	TRBJ1-2	few	16	TGTGCCAGCAGTTCGCACAACTTGGACACCACCTATGGCTACACCTTC	CASSSHNLDTTYGYTF
-	TRBV5-1	TRBJ1-1	-	15	TGCGCCAGCAGCTTGAGGCAGGGTGGGAGCACTGAAGCTTTCTTT	CASSLRQGGSTEAFF
-	TRBV2	TRBJ1-4	-	13	TGTGCCAGCAGTGGGAAAAATAATGAAAAACTGTTTTTT	CASSGKNNEKLFF
-	TRBV5-1	TRBJ1-2	few	14	TGCGCCAGCAGCATAGTAGCAGGGGCTCGAGACTACACCTTC	CASSIVAGARDYTF
-	TRBV5-5	TRBJ2-7	-	16	TGTGCCAGCAGCTTGGGCTCCTGGGGGCCGGCCTACGAGCAGTACTTC	CASSLGSWGPAYEQYF
-	TRBV4-3	TRBJ1-2	medium-sized	16	TGCGCCAGCAGCCCCCTATCTAATGCAGGGTTCTATGGCTACACCTTC	CASSPLSNAGFYGYTF
TRBD1	TRBV7-2	TRBJ2-3	few	12	TGTGCCAGCAGGAGGACAGGGGATACGCAGTATTTT	CASRRTGDTQYF
-	TRBV6-5	TRBJ2-2	many	15	TGTGCCAGCAGCCACGGTCGAGAGAACACCGGGGAGCTGTTTTTT	CASSHGRENTGELFF
TRBD2	TRBV19	TRBJ2-2	-	16	TGTGCCAGTAGTATCGGGACTAGCGGGGGGGCGCGGGAGCTGTTTTTT	CASSIGTSGGARELFF
-	TRBV4-3	TRBJ1-1	-	15	TGCGCCAGCAGCCAAGATACGGGGGCGCGGGCTGAAGCTTTCTTT	CASSQDTGARAEAFF
-	TRBV4-3	TRBJ2-7	many	13	TGCGCCAGCAGCCAGGCAGTTACCTACGAGCAGTACTTC	CASSQAVTYEQYF
TRBD1	TRBV7-9	TRBJ1-4	few	15	TGTGCCAGCAGCTACGGGGACAGGACTAATGAAAAACTGTTTTTT	CASSYGDRTNEKLFF
-	TRBV4-3	TRBJ1-5	medium-sized	15	TGCGCCAGCAGCCAAGATTTGGGGTCTGGAGAGCCCCAGCATTTT	CASSQDLGSGEPQHF
-	TRBV5-6	TRBJ1-3	many	15	TGTGCCAGCAGCTTGGACACTTACTCTGGAAACACCATATATTTT	CASSLDTYSGNTIYF
TRBD2	TRBV5-6	TRBJ2-3	-	14	TGTGCCAGCAGGCAGACTAGCGGGGGAGATACGCAGTATTTT	CASRQTSGGDTQYF
-	TRBV21-1	TRBJ2-2	few	15	TGTGCCAGCAGCGAAGAGGGGGAAGGGCCCGGGGAGCTGTTTTTT	CASSEEGEGPGELFF
TRBD2	TRBV20-1	TRBJ2-7	few	13	TGCAGTGCCCCGAAAGCGGGGTCCTACGAGCAGTACTTC	CSAPKAGSYEQYF
-	TRBV6-2/TRBV6-3	TRBJ1-1	-	14	TGTGCCAGCAGTTACCGGGCAGGGTACACTGAAGCTTTCTTT	CASSYRAGYTEAFF
TRBD2	TRBV24-1	TRBJ2-3	-	15	TGTGCCACCAGTGAGAGCGGGGGGATGACAGATACGCAGTATTTT	CATSESGGMTDTQYF
TRBD1	TRBV29-1	TRBJ1-4	-	13	TGCAGCGTGGCGACAGGGTTGGGCGAAAAACTGTTTTTT	CSVATGLGEKLFF
TRBD2	TRBV4-1	TRBJ2-1	-	15	TGCGCCAGCAGCGTCACGGGGGCGGGGGGCAATGAGCAGTTCTTC	CASSVTGAGGNEQFF
-	TRBV5-1	TRBJ2-2	many	14	TGCGCCAGCAGCTTGGGCCAGAACACCGGGGAGCTGTTTTTT	CASSLGQNTGELFF
-	TRBV20-1	TRBJ2-1	many	11	TGCAGTGCTAACAGGGTCAATGAGCAGTTCTTC	CSANRVNEQFF
-	TRBV12-3/TRBV12-4	TRBJ2-3	-	13	TGTGCCTGCAGCCCGCGGAAGGCAGATACGCAGTATTTT	CACSPRKADTQYF
TRBD2	TRBV7-8	TRBJ2-1	once	14	TGTGCCAGCAGCCTAGCGGGGGCCTGGAATGAGCAGTTCTTC	CASSLAGAWNEQFF